This record looks at one T cell receptor beta chain sequence and its context. This record comes from a study of blood T cell repertoires in COVID-19. Overall study context: T cells, B-cell-depleted T cells, or PBMCs provided the cDNA or gDNA that served as material.

In the authors' methods: Reference gene primer amplification gave nucleated cell count estimates. Measured with immunoSEQ multiplex PCR; TCRdb has only the in-frame clones, and not every one. The DNA gave D and trimming, while V, J and clone size come from that table. The data show 350,000 to 400,000 clones, with roughly 89% seen just once and around 7% held by the top ten. CDR3 size: 22 residues. Trimming took 4 bases from V and 0 from J; bases not matched to a gene: 15. CDR1 is KGHDR and CDR2 is SFDVKD in the germline V gene. V gene TRBV24-1 combines with J gene TRBJ2-2, with 14 bases that match TRBD2. Sequenced material: peripheral blood. The receptor was isolated from a man aged 18 to 29 with active or convalescent COVID-19. In DNA, the CDR3 is TGTGCCACCAGTGACCCGGCCGGACTAGCGGGGGGAAAAAGAACGAACACCGGGGAGCTGTTTTTT. Encoded protein: CATSDPAGLAGGKRTNTGELFF.